The sequence of this T cell receptor (beta chain) was determined in a study of blood T cell repertoires in COVID-19. Study details: Sample material is recorded as cDNA or gDNA derived from T cells, B-cell-depleted T cells, or PBMCs.

In the original workflow: Reference gene primer amplification in the assay estimated nucleated cell counts. Sequencing used immunoSEQ multiplex PCR; TCRdb keeps in-frame clones, though not all of them. The V and J calls and the clone size are those of that table, but D and trimming were determined from the DNA. Of fewer than 150,000 clones listed, roughly 90% are singletons. The V end lost 0 bases, the J end lost 3 bases, and 12 bases lay between the germline ends. The CDR3 contains 16 residues. Germline assignment: CDR1 MNHNS and CDR2 SASEGT. The receptor comes from a man aged 50 to 59 with active or convalescent COVID-19. The chain uses TRBV6-1 and TRBJ2-1; D gene uncertain. The sequenced sample consisted of peripheral blood. The CDR3 spells CASSEALSQSYNEQFF. The CDR3 DNA follows: TGTGCCAGCAGTGAAGCCCTTAGCCAGAGCTACAATGAGCAGTTCTTC.